Listed below are T cell receptor beta chains from one sample, sequenced in a study of T-cell reconstitution after alpha-beta-depleted transplantation in children. MiXCR, run by TCRdb on the PCR reads, gives a single entry per CDR3 protein. The table lists more than 200,000 distinct CDR3 sequences, about 25% of them singletons. Sequencing was performed on PBMCs, taken before TCRalphabeta/CD19-depleted stem cell transplant. Receptors were obtained from a girl aged 2 to 10 with Fanconi anemia, due to receive a stem cell transplant. Both conserved end residues are part of each CDR3. D genes are given only for firm matches. Clone size appears in some rows only: once, few, many, or a class for an expanded clone.

v_call	d_call	clone_size	j_call	cdr3_aa	cdr3_nt
TRBV7-3	-	many	TRBJ2-3	CASSFGIGISDSSTDTQYF	TGTGCCAGCAGCTTCGGCATAGGTATCAGCGACTCTAGCACAGATACGCAGTATTTT
TRBV12-3/TRBV12-4	-	many	TRBJ2-7	CASSTQTGYEQYF	TGTGCCAGCAGCACCCAGACAGGCTACGAGCAGTACTTC
TRBV20-1	-	once	TRBJ1-1	CSARLNLLMNTEAFF	TGCAGTGCTCGCCTGAACCTCCTTATGAACACTGAAGCTTTCTTT
TRBV20-1	TRBD2	few	TRBJ2-3	CSARDRLADSTDTQYF	TGCAGTGCTAGAGATCGGCTAGCGGATTCCACAGATACGCAGTATTTT
TRBV6-2/TRBV6-3	-	-	TRBJ2-1	CASSYYLEDNEQFF	TGTGCCAGCAGTTATTACCTAGAGGACAATGAGCAGTTCTTC
TRBV29-1	TRBD1	-	TRBJ1-2	CSVELGQGYYGYTF	TGCAGCGTTGAACTCGGACAGGGGTACTATGGCTACACCTTC
TRBV29-1	TRBD1	-	TRBJ2-1	CSGDRGFNEQFF	TGCAGCGGGGACAGGGGCTTCAATGAGCAGTTCTTC
TRBV27	-	many	TRBJ2-1	CASIGGYNEQFF	TGTGCCAGCATTGGAGGGTACAATGAGCAGTTCTTC
TRBV20-1	-	few	TRBJ2-1	CSARGSRGINEQFF	TGCAGTGCCAGGGGCTCGAGGGGGATCAATGAGCAGTTCTTC
TRBV7-6	-	-	TRBJ2-1	CASSFAQRHNEQFF	TGTGCCAGCAGCTTCGCCCAGCGCCACAATGAGCAGTTCTTC
TRBV7-2	TRBD2	few	TRBJ2-7	CASSSRLAGENYEQYF	TGTGCCAGCAGCTCCAGACTAGCGGGAGAAAACTACGAGCAGTACTTC
TRBV20-1	-	few	TRBJ2-5	CSARRDSQETQYF	TGCAGTGCTAGAAGGGATAGCCAAGAGACCCAGTACTTC
TRBV20-1	-	-	TRBJ1-1	CSARVPAMNTEAFF	TGCAGTGCTAGAGTCCCAGCGATGAACACTGAAGCTTTCTTT
TRBV29-1	-	-	TRBJ2-3	CSVEQGGRTDTQYF	TGCAGCGTTGAACAGGGGGGCCGCACAGATACGCAGTATTTT
TRBV5-1	-	few	TRBJ2-6	CASSLTGPGANVLTF	TGCGCCAGCAGCTTGACGGGACCTGGGGCCAACGTCCTGACTTTC
TRBV6-1	-	many	TRBJ1-3	CASSEASLSSGNTIYF	TGTGCCAGCAGTGAAGCGTCCCTGAGCTCTGGAAACACCATATATTTT
TRBV18	TRBD1	-	TRBJ2-7	CASSPPWGQASSYEQYF	TGTGCCAGCTCACCACCGTGGGGACAGGCATCCTCCTACGAGCAGTACTTC
TRBV20-1	TRBD2	many	TRBJ2-7	CSARVGTSGVYEQYF	TGCAGTGCTAGAGTAGGGACTAGCGGGGTTTACGAGCAGTACTTC
TRBV10-3	-	many	TRBJ2-3	CAIGPNTRADTQYF	TGTGCCATCGGACCCAATACTAGAGCAGATACGCAGTATTTT
TRBV18	-	-	TRBJ2-5	CASSPNDYQETQYF	TGTGCCAGCTCACCGAACGACTATCAAGAGACCCAGTACTTC
TRBV11-1	-	-	TRBJ2-7	CASSLVGSTYEQYF	TGTGCCAGCAGCTTAGTCGGGTCGACCTACGAGCAGTACTTC
TRBV21-1	-	many	TRBJ1-1	CASSKAAGTDYTEAFF	TGTGCCAGCAGCAAAGCGGCCGGGACAGATTACACTGAAGCTTTCTTT
TRBV7-6	-	-	TRBJ1-5	CASSLDFRQPQHF	TGTGCCAGCAGCTTAGATTTCCGTCAGCCCCAGCATTTT
TRBV7-9	-	-	TRBJ2-1	CASSYPSEGSQFF	TGTGCCAGCAGCTACCCTAGCGAGGGGAGTCAGTTCTTC
TRBV6-1	-	many	TRBJ2-3	CATQVPSITDTQYF	TGTGCCACCCAAGTACCATCAATCACAGATACGCAGTATTTT
TRBV27	-	-	TRBJ2-1	CASSFPEQFF	TGTGCCAGCAGTTTCCCTGAGCAGTTCTTC
TRBV5-1	TRBD1	-	TRBJ2-4	CASSLVGQGNIQYF	TGCGCCAGCAGCTTGGTGGGACAGGGAAACATTCAGTACTTC
TRBV5-1	-	few	TRBJ2-5	CASSVGSSQETQYF	TGCGCCAGCAGCGTGGGGAGCTCCCAAGAGACCCAGTACTTC
TRBV12-3/TRBV12-4	TRBD2	-	TRBJ2-3	CASSLAGGRLADTQYF	TGTGCCAGCAGCCTAGCGGGGGGGCGTCTGGCAGATACGCAGTATTTT
TRBV10-1	-	many	TRBJ1-2	CASSEDGYGYTF	TGCGCCAGCAGTGAGGACGGCTATGGCTACACCTTC
TRBV7-2	-	many	TRBJ2-2	CASSPRQVITGELFF	TGTGCCAGCAGCCCCAGACAGGTGATCACCGGGGAGCTGTTTTTT
TRBV20-1	-	few	TRBJ1-2	CSARGQGGYGYTF	TGCAGTGCTAGAGGGCAGGGCGGCTATGGCTACACCTTC
TRBV20-1	TRBD1	-	TRBJ2-7	CSARVPQGQFYEQYF	TGCAGTGCTAGAGTACCACAGGGGCAATTCTACGAGCAGTACTTC
TRBV5-1	-	-	TRBJ1-2	CASNLGAGYGYTF	TGCGCCAGCAATTTGGGGGCTGGCTATGGCTACACCTTC
TRBV6-4	-	-	TRBJ2-1	CASSARGLENEQFF	TGTGCCAGCAGTGCGCGGGGGCTTGAGAATGAGCAGTTCTTC
TRBV20-1	-	few	TRBJ2-7	CSAGLAHTYEQYF	TGCAGTGCTGGTCTAGCCCATACCTACGAGCAGTACTTC
TRBV12-3/TRBV12-4	TRBD1	once	TRBJ2-2	CASSLATGLVSGELFF	TGTGCCAGCAGCTTAGCGACAGGGCTAGTATCCGGGGAGCTGTTTTTT
TRBV20-1	TRBD2	many	TRBJ2-5	CSAGGTTQWQETQYF	TGCAGTGCTGGCGGGACTACCCAATGGCAAGAGACCCAGTACTTC
TRBV28	TRBD1	-	TRBJ1-2	CASSGRLKIQGVYGYTF	TGTGCCAGCAGTGGACGACTTAAGATACAGGGGGTCTATGGCTACACCTTC
TRBV7-2	-	few	TRBJ2-2	CASSLGPGQELFF	TGTGCCAGCAGCTTAGGGCCTGGACAGGAGCTGTTTTTT
TRBV10-3	-	many	TRBJ2-7	CAISTGGAYEQYF	TGTGCCATCTCCACTGGCGGTGCCTACGAGCAGTACTTC
TRBV6-5	TRBD2	few	TRBJ2-7	CASRISTSGYEQYF	TGTGCCAGCAGGATCTCGACTAGCGGCTACGAGCAGTACTTC
TRBV24-1	-	few	TRBJ1-1	CATSSGSNTEAFF	TGTGCCACCAGTTCCGGGTCGAACACTGAAGCTTTCTTT
TRBV2	TRBD2	few	TRBJ2-7	CASSQTSGISWQYF	TGTGCCAGCAGCCAAACTAGCGGGATATCGTGGCAGTACTTC
TRBV3-1	-	-	TRBJ2-7	CASSQLSTEQYF	TGTGCCAGCAGCCAATTAAGTACCGAGCAGTACTTC
TRBV29-1	TRBD2	once	TRBJ2-1	CSAGLANEQFF	TGCAGCGCCGGACTAGCTAATGAGCAGTTCTTC
TRBV20-1	-	many	TRBJ2-7	CSASPPTSELEQYF	TGCAGTGCTAGCCCACCAACATCGGAGCTCGAGCAGTACTTC